This TCR beta chain appears in the sequencing data of a study of T cells in Graves' hyperthyroidism and ophthalmopathy. Background on the study: Specimen type is peripheral blood, collected at initial diagnosis prior to any treatment. Study outcomes and limitations: Most expanded thyroid clonotypes above 0.001 recurred in blood.

For Graves' hyperthyroidism to be stable, ophthalmopathy could not progress within 18 months. TCR beta CDR3 regions were amplified from RNA transcripts. When the TCR CDR3 underwent first-round RT-PCR, the HTBI primer set was used. TCRdb redid the calling of the multiplex PCR reads with MiXCR, one entry per CDR3 protein. Of approximately 700,000 distinct CDR3 sequences detected, about 15% appear once; the ten largest clones hold approximately 8%. Worth noting for this clonotype: The antigen is undetermined. At one boundary the junction diverges from the germline segment, which might be a read error.

This TCR came from a man aged 18-30 years with Graves' hyperthyroidism. Material for sequencing was blood.

CDR3: CASSPYSGRSYNEQSF. CDR3 DNA: TGTGCCAGCAGCCCGTATAGCGGGCGATCCTACAATGAGCAGTCCTTC. The chain combines TRBV5-4 with TRBJ2-1; 7 positions match TRBD2. Per germline, CDR1 SGHNT and CDR2 YYREEE (reference sequence). CDR3 size: 16 residues.